The 26 T cell receptor beta chains given below trace back to one sample, sequenced in a study of control samples from healthy donors and cancer patients (TCRdb year 2020). The library was made by the immunoSEQ multiplex PCR assay. TCRdb took this table from immuneACCESS and kept in-frame rearrangements with V and J called. Such tables lack part of the clones; where checked against another copy, unresolved V genes explain under half of the gap, and the rest is unexplained. The sample table shows tens of thousands of clones, and 95% to 96% are seen once. Approximately 1.9% of the sample is held by the ten biggest clonotypes. The sequencing sample was made of blood. These receptors were taken from a woman in her twenties or thirties in good health.

This rearrangement joins TRBV29-1 to TRBJ2-7; D is undetermined. Trimming shortened V by 3 bases and J by 0 bases, and 6 bases separated the two germline ends. CDR1 is SQVTM, CDR2 ANQGSEA, per germline. The length of the CDR3 is 12 residues. CDR3 DNA: TGCAGCGTTGAGGAAAGCTCCTACGAGCAGTACTTC. The encoded protein is CSVEESSYEQYF.

The rearrangement joins TRBV20-1 to TRBJ1-2; possibly TRBD1 for D (5 bases). Germline CDR1 and CDR2: DFQATT and SNEGSKA (reference sequence). V was trimmed by 3 bases and J by 5 bases, leaving 13 bases between them. The CDR3 is made up of 13 amino acids. This CDR3 is CSASNQGRYGYTF. The CDR3 bases are TGCAGTGCTAGTAACCAGGGAAGATATGGCTACACCTTC.

This chain connects TRBV7-9 to TRBJ1-1, with TRBD1 identical over 12 bases. Germline values: CDR1 SEHNR, CDR2 FQNEAQ (reference sequence). V shed 5 bases and J 6 bases; nucleotides not matched to a gene: 7. This CDR3 is 15 amino acids long. The CDR3 here is CASSQGTGGVSEAFF. DNA of the CDR3: TGTGCCAGCAGCCAAGGGACAGGGGGCGTCTCTGAAGCTTTCTTT.

CDR3 sequence reads: CASSRTSGSGDTQYF. The CDR3 nucleotides read TGTGCCAGCAGCCGGACTAGCGGGAGTGGGGATACGCAGTATTTT. The rearrangement uses TRBV7-6 and TRBJ2-3; 13 bases line up with TRBD2. Germline-derived CDR1 and CDR2 are SGHVS and FNYEAQ. The length of the CDR3 is 15 residues. Germline trimming cut 5 bases from V and 6 bases from J; bases unmatched to any gene: 5.

The chain links TRBV28 to TRBJ1-4; TRBD1 is a possible D gene (5 bases). This CDR3 is built from 15 residues. V was trimmed by 3 bases and J by 7 bases, leaving 15 bases between them. Looked up from germline, CDR1 is MDHEN and CDR2 is SYDVKM. The CDR3, as DNA: TGTGCCAGCAGTTTTTTGGGAGGGGAGGGTGAAAAACTGTTTTTT. It is translated as CASSFLGGEGEKLFF.

The chain uses TRBV7-6 and TRBJ2-1; the match to TRBD2 covers 11 bases. The CDR3 consists of 16 residues. Losses at the gene ends were 2 bases for V and 10 bases for J; bases not matched to a gene: 10. CDR1 is SGHVS and CDR2 is FNYEAQ in the germline V gene. In DNA form, the CDR3 reads TGTGCCAGCAGCTTACCCCTAGCGGGAGGTAGGAGGGAGCAGTTCTTC. This gives the protein CASSLPLAGGRREQFF.

This chain joins TRBV2 and TRBJ2-3, with D tentatively TRBD2 (5 bases). Germline assignment: CDR1 SNHLY and CDR2 FYNNEI. The CDR3 runs to 13 residues. Trimming shortened V by 10 bases and J by 6 bases, and 17 bases separated the two germline ends. The CDR3 spells CATRGSGGDTQYF. The CDR3 DNA is TGTGCCACCCGTGGGAGCGGTGGGGATACGCAGTATTTT.

This chain joins TRBV7-9 and TRBJ2-2, with D unclear. The V end lost 5 bases, the J end lost 6 bases, and 13 bases lay between the germline ends. CDR3 length: 14 amino acids. CDR1 and CDR2 (germline): SEHNR, FQNEAQ (reference sequence). CDR3 nucleotide sequence: TGTGCCAGCAGCCCGACCGTTTATTCCGGGGAGCTGTTTTTT. This translates into CASSPTVYSGELFF.

The J gene is TRBJ1-4, the V gene TRBV6-1, with D perhaps matching TRBD1 (5 bases). Trimming took 4 bases from V and 3 from J, leaving 27 bases between them. CDR3 length equals 20 residues. In germline, CDR1 is MNHNS, CDR2 SASEGT. The CDR3 region has the DNA TGTGCCAGCAGTGGTCCGCGGGGGGGATTGTGGCGGGAAGCTAATGAAAAACTGTTTTTT. The encoded protein is CASSGPRGGLWREANEKLFF.

The chain links TRBV6-2 or TRBV6-3 to TRBJ1-2, with D perhaps matching TRBD1 (5 bases). V lost 2 bases and J lost 4, with 11 bases in between. Looked up from germline, CDR1 is MNHEY and CDR2 is SVGEGT. This CDR3 spans 14 amino acids. CDR3 bases: TGTGCCAGCAGTTACAGCCAGGGCGGCTATGGCTACACCTTC. Residues: CASSYSQGGYGYTF.

The V call is TRBV27, the J call TRBJ1-1; 9 bases match TRBD1. This CDR3 is 11 amino acids long. V lost 4 bases and J lost 10; bases outside the gene matches: 1. Germline loops: CDR1 MNHEY, CDR2 SMNVEV (reference sequence). CDR3 sequence reads: CASSSGQGAFF. CDR3 bases: TGTGCCAGCAGTTCGGGACAGGGAGCTTTCTTT.

The chain carries TRBV19 and TRBJ2-2, with TRBD1 matching over 9 bases. This CDR3 is 15 amino acids long. Germline CDR1 reads LNHDA; CDR2 reads SQIVND (reference sequence). Losses at the gene ends were 6 bases for V and 4 bases for J; bases not matched to a gene: 6. CDR3 residues: CASRTTGGVTGELFF. The DNA for the CDR3 is TGTGCCAGTAGGACTACAGGGGGCGTCACCGGGGAGCTGTTTTTT.

The chain couples TRBV2 to TRBJ2-3; 8 nucleotides agree with TRBD2. This CDR3 comprises 14 residues. CDR1 is SNHLY and CDR2 is FYNNEI in the germline V gene. Unmatched junction bases numbered 5, after V lost 8 bases and J lost 1 base. This CDR3 is CASSVGRGTDTQYF. The CDR3 nucleotides read TGTGCCAGCTCAGTCGGGAGGGGCACAGATACGCAGTATTTT. The full variable domain, its missing parts supplied by reference TRBV2 and TRBJ2-3, is EPEVTQTPSHQVTQMGQEVILRCVPISNHLYFYWYRQILGQKVEFLVSFYNNEISEKSEIFDDQFSVERPDGSNFTLKIRSTKLEDSAMYFCASSVGRGTDTQYFGPGTRLTVL.

The gene calls are TRBV28 and TRBJ2-7; D is possibly TRBD2 (6 bases). V was clipped by 5 bases and J by 2 bases, with 10 bases between them. This CDR3 comprises 13 residues. Germline loops: CDR1 MDHEN, CDR2 SYDVKM. Here the CDR3 reads CASSLGTPYEQYF. DNA for the CDR3: TGTGCCAGCAGTCTCGGGACTCCCTACGAGCAGTACTTC.

The genes are TRBV6-5 and TRBJ2-1; TRBD2 matches 13 bases. With V trimmed by 5 bases and J by 10 bases, 5 bases remained unmatched. Germline V gives CDR1 MNHEY, CDR2 SVGAGI. CDR3 length: 14 amino acids. CDR3 protein: CASSTPGLAGEQFF. Here the CDR3 DNA reads TGTGCCAGCAGTACTCCGGGACTAGCGGGGGAGCAGTTCTTC.

The chain recombines TRBV29-1 with TRBJ1-2; 8 bases map to TRBD1. CDR3 length equals 13 residues. Germline-derived CDR1 and CDR2 are SQVTM and ANQGSEA. V lost 6 bases and J lost 4; bases outside the gene matches: 7. DNA of the CDR3: TGCAGCGTGCCCGGGACAGGCGTCTATGGCTACACCTTC. This encodes CSVPGTGVYGYTF.

Written as DNA, the CDR3 is TGTGCCAGTAGTCCCTCCGGGGGCTATAATTCACCCCTCCACTTT. It is translated as CASSPSGGYNSPLHF. This chain connects TRBV19 to TRBJ1-6; tentatively, D is TRBD1 (5 bases). Trimming took off 5 bases at V and 3 bases at J, with 11 bases between the two ends. Germline lookup yields CDR1 LNHDA and CDR2 SQIVND (reference sequence). The CDR3 spans 15 residues.

V usage is TRBV10-3 and J usage is TRBJ1-2; D gene unclear. CDR1 and CDR2 (germline): ENHRY, SYGVKD. Between the trimmed V and J ends, which lost 4 bases and 2 bases, there was a span of 8 bases. The CDR3 contains 13 residues. CDR3 loop: CAISVDGNYGYTF. CDR3 nucleotide sequence: TGTGCCATCAGTGTTGACGGAAACTATGGCTACACCTTC.

V usage is TRBV6-1 and J usage is TRBJ2-7, with D possibly being TRBD1 (6 bases). Trimming took off 0 bases at V and 0 bases at J, with 6 bases between the two ends. From germline, CDR1 is MNHNS and CDR2 SASEGT. The length of the CDR3 is 14 residues. CDR3 sequence: CASSEADSSYEQYF. CDR3 coding DNA: TGTGCCAGCAGTGAAGCGGACAGCTCCTACGAGCAGTACTTC.

The chain recombines TRBV15 with TRBJ2-5; a possible D gene is TRBD2 (6 bases). The CDR3 is 15 amino acids. Germline assignment: CDR1 LNHNV and CDR2 YYDKDF (reference sequence). The V gene lost 5 bases and the J gene lost 7 bases, with 20 bases spanning the gap. The CDR3 DNA reads as TGTGCCACCAGCCCGAGAGGGACTCAAGGCGGGACCCAGTACTTC. Amino acids: CATSPRGTQGGTQYF.

This clone appeared a single time. The V gene is TRBV2, the J gene TRBJ1-2, with D uncertain. V lost 2 bases and J lost 1, with 11 bases in between. The CDR3 totals 15 residues. The germline V gene encodes CDR1 SNHLY and CDR2 FYNNEI. CDR3 amino acids: CASSERKRYNYGYTF. CDR3 DNA: TGTGCCAGCAGTGAAAGGAAACGGTATAACTATGGCTACACCTTC.

J is TRBJ2-1 and V is TRBV27, with TRBD2 identical over 11 bases. The CDR3 has 16 residues. With 7 bases clipped from V and 5 bases from J, the junction kept 10 bases outside the gene matches. Germline V gene lookup returns CDR1 MNHEY and CDR2 SMNVEV (reference sequence). In DNA, the CDR3 is TGTGCCAGCATTGGGGCTAGCGGGAGGACCAACAATGAGCAGTTCTTC. It encodes CASIGASGRTNNEQFF.

The chain uses TRBV6-2 or TRBV6-3 and TRBJ1-5; D remains unclear. Trimming stripped 0 bases from V and 0 bases from J, with 9 bases between. The CDR3 contains 16 residues. The V gene's germline CDR1 is MNHEY and CDR2 SVGEGT. In nucleotides, the CDR3 is TGTGCCAGCAGTTACTCCGACACCAATAGCAATCAGCCCCAGCATTTT. It specifies CASSYSDTNSNQPQHF.

This clone was counted a single time. The chain is built from TRBV5-6 and TRBJ2-2; D remains ambiguous. Germline CDR1 is SGHDT and CDR2 is YYEEEE. This CDR3 is built from 15 residues. V was shortened by 1 base and J by 7 bases, with 14 bases between the two germline ends. The CDR3 spells CASSLFGLDGGELFF. The CDR3 DNA reads as TGTGCCAGCAGCTTGTTCGGGTTGGATGGCGGGGAGCTGTTTTTT.

The chain employs TRBV4-1 and TRBJ2-1, with 7 nucleotides matching TRBD1. The CDR3 has 13 residues. Germline CDR1 and CDR2: MGHRA and YSYEKL. Trimming at V came to 0 bases and at J to 10 bases, leaving 3 bases not matched to a gene. In DNA, the CDR3 is TGCGCCAGCAGCCAAGACCGACAGGGAGAGCAGTTCTTC. This gives the protein CASSQDRQGEQFF.

The chain uses TRBV5-8 and TRBJ1-5; 8 bases are shared with TRBD1. J was trimmed by 3 bases and V by 0 bases; bases with no gene match: 8. Germline CDR1 reads SGHTS; CDR2 reads YDEGEE. The CDR3 has 17 amino acids. The CDR3 nucleotides read TGTGCCAGCAGCTTGGGACAGGGGTTCCCCCACAATCAGCCCCAGCATTTT. It encodes CASSLGQGFPHNQPQHF.